This T cell receptor beta chain derives from a study of T cells in Graves' hyperthyroidism and ophthalmopathy. This clonotype showed up many times. RNA transcripts gave rise to amplified TCR beta CDR3 regions. An initial round of RT-PCR targeting the TCR CDR3 relied on the HTBI primer set. MiXCR, applied by TCRdb to the multiplex PCR reads, yields one record per CDR3 protein. Of approximately 400,000 distinct CDR3 sequences listed, approximately 14% are singletons. Fresh peripheral blood, around 10 ml, yielded the PBMCs. The specimen was blood. The sequence was collected from a young woman with Graves' hyperthyroidism.

CDR3 in amino acids: CASVPSGGGYGYTF. CDR3 nucleotide sequence: TGTGCCAGCGTCCCCAGCGGGGGCGGCTATGGCTACACCTTC. The chain carries TRBV7-9 and TRBJ1-2; tentatively, D is TRBD1 (6 bases). The germline V and J ends were trimmed by 8 bases and 4 bases, with 17 bases remaining between them. Germline CDR1 and CDR2: SEHNR and FQNEAQ (reference sequence). The CDR3 has 14 amino acids.